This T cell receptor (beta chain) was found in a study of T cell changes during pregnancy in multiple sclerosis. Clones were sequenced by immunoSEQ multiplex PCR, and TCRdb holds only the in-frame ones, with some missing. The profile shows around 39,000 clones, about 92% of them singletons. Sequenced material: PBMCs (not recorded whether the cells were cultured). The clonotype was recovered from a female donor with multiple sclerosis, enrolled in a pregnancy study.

DNA of the CDR3: TGTGCCAGCAGCTTCGGGGGGAGGGAGACCCAGTACTTC. This encodes CASSFGGRETQYF. The V and J genes are TRBV7-2 and TRBJ2-5; TRBD2 aligns across 7 bases. This CDR3 comprises 13 residues. Unmatched junction bases numbered 3, after V lost 3 bases and J lost 5 bases. Germline V gene lookup returns CDR1 SGHTA and CDR2 FQGNSA. Complete variable domain (other parts from reference TRBV7-2 and TRBJ2-5): GAGVSQSPSNKVTEKGKDVELRCDPISGHTALYWYRQSLGQGLEFLIYFQGNSAPDKSGLPSDRFSAERTGGSVSTLTIQRTQQEDSAVYLCASSFGGRETQYFGPGTRLLVL.